One T cell receptor beta chain is described in this entry. Its antigen is currently unknown. The data were taken from a study of STAT3 mutations in large granular lymphocyte leukemia. Whole-study findings and limits: Every T-LGLL patient had at least one immunodominant TCRbeta clonotype.

Trimming cost V 4 bases and J 3 bases; bases outside gene matches: 6. CDR3 length equals 16 residues. Per the germline V gene, CDR1 is SGHRS and CDR2 is YFSETQ. Here immunoSEQ multiplex PCR was the method, and the copy in TCRdb shows in-frame clones only, minus some. Of about 10,000 clones listed, 88% are singletons. This receptor was taken from a man aged 55 to 70 with T-cell large granular lymphocyte leukemia. Some clones in this sample may be carry-over from other donors' samples. Sequenced sample: peripheral blood mononuclear cells. V usage is TRBV5-1 and J usage is TRBJ2-3; 12 bases map to TRBD1. The CDR3 nucleotides are TGCGCCAGCAGCGTCCGGGACAGGGGGCGGACAGATACGCAGTATTTT. Its translation: CASSVRDRGRTDTQYF.